One and the same sample provided the 9 T cell receptor beta chains below, sequenced in a study of cytomegalovirus exposure and HLA in healthy donors. PCR amplification relied on 60 Vbeta primers (plus 13 Jbeta primers). This table comes from immunoSEQ multiplex PCR, and its TCRdb copy is limited to in-frame clones, with some not included. This sample has roughly 120,000 clones, with approximately 85% found just once. Sequencing used PBMCs. The receptor source for this set is a male donor in good health and CMV-seropositive.

V usage is TRBV2 and J usage is TRBJ2-7, with D unclear. The CDR3 totals 11 residues. Trimming took off 4 bases at V and 3 bases at J, with 4 bases between the two ends. The germline CDR1 and CDR2 sequences are SNHLY and FYNNEI. This CDR3 is CASSGDYEQYF. In nucleotides, the CDR3 is TGTGCCAGCAGTGGAGACTACGAGCAGTACTTC.

The chain employs TRBV5-1 and TRBJ2-7; 11 positions match TRBD1. From germline, CDR1 is SGHRS and CDR2 YFSETQ. The CDR3 contains 13 residues. V dropped 7 bases and J dropped 3; count of bases not matched to a gene: 3. The CDR3 coding sequence is TGCGCCAGCCGCGGGACAGGGGGCTACGAGCAGTACTTC. Encoded protein: CASRGTGGYEQYF.

The V gene is TRBV29-1, the J gene TRBJ1-1; D is unclear. V gave up 3 bases and J gave up 0 bases, with 8 bases separating them. CDR3 length: 13 amino acids. In germline, CDR1 is SQVTM, CDR2 ANQGSEA. As DNA, the CDR3 is TGCAGCGTTGAGGGCGATATGAACACTGAAGCTTTCTTT. Residues: CSVEGDMNTEAFF.

The chain uses TRBV9 and TRBJ2-7; unclear D gene. The CDR3 spans 13 residues. Per the germline V gene, CDR1 is SGDLS and CDR2 is YYNGEE. V lost 4 bases, J lost 0 bases, and 8 bases lay in between. The CDR3 protein is CASSPSFSYEQYF. The DNA for the CDR3 is TGTGCCAGCAGCCCCTCCTTCTCCTACGAGCAGTACTTC.

The chain carries TRBV5-1 and TRBJ2-7; perhaps TRBD1 as D (5 bases). V shed 4 bases and J shed 6 bases, with 17 bases lying between them. Germline V CDR1 and CDR2: SGHRS, YFSETQ. The CDR3 is made up of 14 amino acids. CDR3 sequence (DNA): TGCGCCAGCAGCCCTGACAGCCTCCCGCTCGAGCAGTACTTC. Encoded protein: CASSPDSLPLEQYF.

V is TRBV4-1 and J is TRBJ2-1; 8 bases agree with TRBD1. Germline V gene data show CDR1 as MGHRA and CDR2 as YSYEKL. The V segment lost 0 bases and the J segment 5 bases; nucleotides outside the gene matches: 12. This CDR3 is built from 18 residues. CDR3 coding DNA: TGCGCCAGCAGCCAAGATCAGTTTGAGACAGGGGAGGACAATGAGCAGTTCTTC. This codes for CASSQDQFETGEDNEQFF.

The genes are TRBV6-6 and TRBJ1-5, with TRBD1 matching 7 bases. J was trimmed by 0 bases and V by 6 bases; bases with no gene match: 8. The CDR3 sequence is 16 residues long. The germline V gene encodes CDR1 MNHNY and CDR2 SVGAGI (reference sequence). The CDR3 DNA reads TGTGCCAGCAGGGGGGCGGGACAGTATAGCAATCAGCCCCAGCATTTT. Translating gives CASRGAGQYSNQPQHF.

This chain uses TRBV12-1 with TRBJ1-3; TRBD1 was called by the table and not checked on the DNA. TRBV12-1 is assigned pseudogene status. There are 14 residues in the CDR3. This chain's CDR3 is CASIADRNKNTIYF. The CDR3, as DNA: TGTGCCAGCATCGCAGACAGGAATAAAAACACCATATATTTT.

The chain combines TRBV15 with TRBJ2-5, with 14 bases lining up with TRBD2. The assigned J gene may be wrong: the sequence end matches TRBJ2-7 better. The germline CDR1 and CDR2 sequences are LNHNV and YYDKDF (reference sequence). This CDR3 has 16 residues. CDR3 region: CATSKGLAGGAVEQYF. In DNA, the CDR3 is TGTGCCACCAGCAAAGGACTAGCGGGAGGTGCAGTCGAGCAGTACTTC.